This T cell receptor (beta chain) was sequenced in a study of T-cell reconstitution after alpha-beta-depleted transplantation in children. The study's findings and limits: Expanded graft clones numbering several hundred reportedly gave rise to alpha-beta T cells about two months after transplant. At the one-year point after transplant, T-cell counts and TCRbeta diversity were found to come mostly from T cells that had been newly produced.

Germline loops: CDR1 DFQATT, CDR2 SNEGSKA (reference sequence). V lost 5 bases and J lost 2; bases outside the gene matches: 6. The CDR3 sequence is 14 residues long. It was with unique molecular identifiers that the TCRbeta library was prepared. TCRdb fed the PCR reads into MiXCR, producing one record per CDR3 protein. The sample comprises over 450,000 distinct CDR3 sequences, over 9.5% of which are singletons, and just over 2% rests with the top ten. This clonotype was observed many times. Its antigen is as yet unknown. The sequence was collected from a child aged 2-15 years with inherited bone marrow failure, due to receive a stem cell transplant. This specimen was PBMCs, taken before TCRalphabeta/CD19-depleted stem cell transplant. V is TRBV20-1 and J is TRBJ1-5; TRBD1 matches 7 bases. CDR3 amino acids: CSAGKGAGNQPQHF. DNA for the CDR3: TGCAGTGCTGGGAAGGGGGCCGGCAATCAGCCCCAGCATTTT.